The T cell receptor (beta chain) described here comes from a study of blood T cell repertoires in COVID-19. Overall study context: Donors in the United States, Italy and Spain gave samples during acute or convalescent COVID-19. The cDNA or gDNA used as material had been derived from T cells, B-cell-depleted T cells, or PBMCs.

Original processing methods: By means of reference gene primer amplification, nucleated cell counts were estimated. The repertoire was sequenced with immunoSEQ multiplex PCR; TCRdb's copy has only in-frame clones and lacks some. V and J calls and clone size are as listed in that table; D and trimming were resolved from the DNA. Of about 47,000 clones listed, over 75% are singletons. The CDR3 is made up of 17 amino acids. Trimming removed 6 bases at V and 4 bases at J, with 22 bases between. Per the germline V gene, CDR1 is MDHEN and CDR2 is SYDVKM. The chain is built from TRBV28 and TRBJ2-1, with D tentatively TRBD1 (6 bases). The receptor comes from a human donor with active COVID-19. The donor label of this sample is uncertain. Sequenced: peripheral blood. DNA of the CDR3: TGTGCCAGCAGCGTATGGGCAATTCGGGGACAATACAATGAGCAGTTCTTC. Translating it yields CASSVWAIRGQYNEQFF.